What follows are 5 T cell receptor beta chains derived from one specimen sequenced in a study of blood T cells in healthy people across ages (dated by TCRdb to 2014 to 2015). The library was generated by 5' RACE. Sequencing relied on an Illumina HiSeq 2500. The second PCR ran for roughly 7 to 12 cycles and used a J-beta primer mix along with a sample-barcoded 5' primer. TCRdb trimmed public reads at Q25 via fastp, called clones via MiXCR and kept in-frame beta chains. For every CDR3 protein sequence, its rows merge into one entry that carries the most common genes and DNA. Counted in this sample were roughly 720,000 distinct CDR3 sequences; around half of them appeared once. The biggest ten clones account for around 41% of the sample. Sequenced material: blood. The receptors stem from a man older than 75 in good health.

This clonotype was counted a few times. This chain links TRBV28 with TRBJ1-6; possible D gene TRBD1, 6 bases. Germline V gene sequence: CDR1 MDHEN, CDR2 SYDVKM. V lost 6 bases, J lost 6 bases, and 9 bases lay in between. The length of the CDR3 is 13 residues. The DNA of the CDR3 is TGTGCCAGCAGCGGGGACATTAATTCACCCCTCCACTTT. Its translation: CASSGDINSPLHF.

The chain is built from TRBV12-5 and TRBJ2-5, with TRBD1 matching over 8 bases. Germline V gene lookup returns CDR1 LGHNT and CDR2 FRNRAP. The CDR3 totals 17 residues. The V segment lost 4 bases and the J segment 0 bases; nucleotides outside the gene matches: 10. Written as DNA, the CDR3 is TGTGCTAGTGGTTCCGGGACAGGCCGCTGGGACCAAGAGACCCAGTACTTC. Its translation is CASGSGTGRWDQETQYF.

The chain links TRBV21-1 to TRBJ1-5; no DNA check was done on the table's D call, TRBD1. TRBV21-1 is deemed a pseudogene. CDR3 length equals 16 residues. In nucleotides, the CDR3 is TGTGCCAGCAGCGAGGGCTCCCCCCACAGGAAACGGCCCCAGCATTTT. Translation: CASSEGSPHRKRPQHF.

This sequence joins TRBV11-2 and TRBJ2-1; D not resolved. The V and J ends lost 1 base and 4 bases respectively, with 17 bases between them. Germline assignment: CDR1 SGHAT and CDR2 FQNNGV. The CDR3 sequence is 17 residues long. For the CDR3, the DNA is TGTGCCAGCAGCTTAGCGGCCCACCTGGGCGTTTACAATGAGCAGTTCTTC. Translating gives CASSLAAHLGVYNEQFF.

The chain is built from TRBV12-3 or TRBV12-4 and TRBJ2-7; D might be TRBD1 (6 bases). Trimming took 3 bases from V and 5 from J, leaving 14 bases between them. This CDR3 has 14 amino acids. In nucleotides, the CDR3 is TGTGCCAGCAGTTTCCAGGGGATGTCCCACGAGCAGTACTTC. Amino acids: CASSFQGMSHEQYF.